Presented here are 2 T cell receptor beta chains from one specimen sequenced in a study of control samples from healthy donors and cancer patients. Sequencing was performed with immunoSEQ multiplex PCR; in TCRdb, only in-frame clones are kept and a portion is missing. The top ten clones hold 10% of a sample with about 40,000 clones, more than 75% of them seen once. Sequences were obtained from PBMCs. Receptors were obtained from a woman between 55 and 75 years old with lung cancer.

The CDR3 region is CASSNSLSGNTIYF. CDR3 coding DNA: TGTGCCAGTAGCAACAGTCTCTCTGGAAACACCATATATTTT. This rearrangement joins TRBV19 to TRBJ1-3, with D uncertain. V was clipped by 6 bases and J by 0 bases, with 9 bases between them. The CDR3 length is 14 residues. Germline V gene lookup returns CDR1 LNHDA and CDR2 SQIVND (reference sequence).

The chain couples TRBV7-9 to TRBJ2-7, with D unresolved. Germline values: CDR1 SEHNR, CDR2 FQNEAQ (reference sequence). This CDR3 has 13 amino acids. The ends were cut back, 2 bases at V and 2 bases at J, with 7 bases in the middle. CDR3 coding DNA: TGTGCCAGCAGCTTAACAACAGCCTACGAGCAGTACTTC. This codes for CASSLTTAYEQYF.